This T cell receptor beta chain was captured in a study of shared clonotypes between healthy human individuals. Study in general: CD4 naive cells filled three plates per donor, CD4 memory three, CD8 naive two and CD8 memory one.

Per germline, CDR1 SEHNR and CDR2 FQNEAQ (reference sequence). CDR3 size: 14 residues. With 1 base removed from V and 2 bases from J, the gap between germline ends came to 8 bases. When replicate PCRs were run on sorted subsets, they used 150 to 250 ng DNA, tens of thousands of T cell genomes. Measured with immunoSEQ multiplex PCR; TCRdb has only the in-frame clones, and not every one. The sample lists 2 million or so clones; about 95% were seen once. For this clone: Other DNA sequences of this sample code for an identical CDR3.

CD45RO-negative cells were positively selected for CCR7, leaving out terminally differentiated effector memory CD45RA+ cells. The V and J genes are TRBV7-9 and TRBJ1-1; D ambiguous. The clonotype originates from a man aged 18 to 29 in good health. Sequenced material: naive CD8+ T cells sorted from blood. The CDR3 DNA reads TGTGCCAGCAGCTTAGAAGGGCTAAACACTGAAGCTTTCTTT. The encoded protein is CASSLEGLNTEAFF.